This T cell receptor (beta chain) was observed in a study of cytomegalovirus exposure and HLA in healthy donors. Study-wide results and limits: In vitro confirmation showed a few CMV-associated chains to be CMV antigen specific. Follow-up analysis later connected one missense variant in DCLRE1C with trimming of TCR beta V- and J-genes.

V was clipped by 5 bases and J by 2 bases, with 13 bases between them. This CDR3 is built from 14 residues. CDR1 and CDR2 from the germline V gene are SNHLY and FYNNEI. There are a few counts of this clone. Its specificity is not known. PCR used 60 Vbeta primers and 13 Jbeta primers. Measured with immunoSEQ multiplex PCR; TCRdb has only the in-frame clones, and not every one. The sample lists roughly 180,000 clones, about 10% seen once, with 1% to 1.5% in the top ten. The rearrangement links TRBV2 to TRBJ2-7; D may be TRBD1 (5 bases). Sequencing was carried out using PBMCs. This receptor was identified in a young woman in good health and CMV-seropositive. Here the CDR3 reads CASSPQRGTYEQYF. The CDR3 DNA is TGTGCCAGCAGTCCTCAAAGGGGCACCTACGAGCAGTACTTC.